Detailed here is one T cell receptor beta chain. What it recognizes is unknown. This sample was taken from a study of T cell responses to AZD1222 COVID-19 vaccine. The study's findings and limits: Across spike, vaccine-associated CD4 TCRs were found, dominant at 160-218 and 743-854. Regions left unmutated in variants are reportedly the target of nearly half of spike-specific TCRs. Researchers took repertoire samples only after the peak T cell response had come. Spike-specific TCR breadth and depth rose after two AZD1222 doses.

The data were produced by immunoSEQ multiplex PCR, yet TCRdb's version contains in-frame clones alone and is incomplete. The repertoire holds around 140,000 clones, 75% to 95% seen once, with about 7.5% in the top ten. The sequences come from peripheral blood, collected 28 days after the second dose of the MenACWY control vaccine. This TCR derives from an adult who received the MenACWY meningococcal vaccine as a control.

CDR3 nucleotides: TGTGCCAGTAGTACCCGGGACAGTGGTAATGAGCAGTTCTTC. Translating gives CASSTRDSGNEQFF. The genes are TRBV19 and TRBJ2-1; 7 nucleotides match TRBD1. In germline, CDR1 is LNHDA, CDR2 SQIVND (reference sequence). After removal of 4 bases from V and 7 bases from J, the junction contained 7 bases not matched to a gene. The CDR3 totals 14 residues.